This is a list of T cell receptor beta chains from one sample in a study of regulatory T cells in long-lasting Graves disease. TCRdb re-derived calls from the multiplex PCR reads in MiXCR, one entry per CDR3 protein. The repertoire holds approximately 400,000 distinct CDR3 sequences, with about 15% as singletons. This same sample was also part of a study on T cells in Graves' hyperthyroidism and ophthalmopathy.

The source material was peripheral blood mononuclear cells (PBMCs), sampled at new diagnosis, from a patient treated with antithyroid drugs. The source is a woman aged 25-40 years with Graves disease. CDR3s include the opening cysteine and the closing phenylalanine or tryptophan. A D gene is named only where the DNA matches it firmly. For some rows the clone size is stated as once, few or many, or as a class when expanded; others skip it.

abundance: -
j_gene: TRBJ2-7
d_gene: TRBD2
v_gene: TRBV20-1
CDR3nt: TGCAGTGCAGGGCAGGGCGGGAGTTCCTACGAGCAGTACTTC
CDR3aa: CSAGQGGSSYEQYF

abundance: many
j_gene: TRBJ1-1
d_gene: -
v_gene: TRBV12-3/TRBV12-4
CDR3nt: TGTGCCAGCAGAGGGCCGACAGGTGAAGCTTTCTTT
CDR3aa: CASRGPTGEAFF

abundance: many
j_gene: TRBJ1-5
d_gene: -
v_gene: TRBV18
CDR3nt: TGTGCCAGCTCTCCTACAGGGAGTGAAAATCAGCCCCAGCATTTT
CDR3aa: CASSPTGSENQPQHF

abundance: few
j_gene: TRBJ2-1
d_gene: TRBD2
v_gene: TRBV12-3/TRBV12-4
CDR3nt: TGTGCCAGCAGTTTAGGCTCTAGCGGGAGCGGGAATGAGCAGTTCTTC
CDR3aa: CASSLGSSGSGNEQFF

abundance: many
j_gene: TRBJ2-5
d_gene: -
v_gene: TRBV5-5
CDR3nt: TGTGCCAGCAGAAGGGACATAAAAGAGACCCAGTACTTC
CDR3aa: CASRRDIKETQYF

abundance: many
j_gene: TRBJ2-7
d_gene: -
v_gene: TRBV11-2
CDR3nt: TGTGCCAGCAGCCAAGTGCCACAGGGCTACGAGCAGTACTTC
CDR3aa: CASSQVPQGYEQYF

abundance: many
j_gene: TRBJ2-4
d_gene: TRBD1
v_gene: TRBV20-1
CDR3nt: TGCAGTGCACCCACCGGGACAGAAAACATTCAGTACTTC
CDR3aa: CSAPTGTENIQYF

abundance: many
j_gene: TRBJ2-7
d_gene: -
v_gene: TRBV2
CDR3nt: TGTGCCAGCAGTGAAGCGCTTGAGGTCATGCAGTACTTC
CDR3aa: CASSEALEVMQYF

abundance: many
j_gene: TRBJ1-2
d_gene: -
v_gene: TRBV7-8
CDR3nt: TGTGCCAGCAGCTTAAGGCCAGAAGCTAACTATGGCTACACCTTC
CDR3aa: CASSLRPEANYGYTF

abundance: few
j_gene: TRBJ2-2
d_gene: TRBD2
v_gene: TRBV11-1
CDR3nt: TGTGCCAGCAGCTCGGGACTAGCGTACACCGGGGAGCTGTTTTTT
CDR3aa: CASSSGLAYTGELFF

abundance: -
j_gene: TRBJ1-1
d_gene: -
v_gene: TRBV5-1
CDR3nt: TGCGCCAGCAGCTTGGTCGGGGGGATCGCGAACACTGAAGCTTTCTTT
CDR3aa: CASSLVGGIANTEAFF

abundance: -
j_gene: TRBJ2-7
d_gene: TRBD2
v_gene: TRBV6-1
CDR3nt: TGTGCCAGCAGGGCCGGGACTAGGGACTACGAGCAGTACTTC
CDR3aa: CASRAGTRDYEQYF

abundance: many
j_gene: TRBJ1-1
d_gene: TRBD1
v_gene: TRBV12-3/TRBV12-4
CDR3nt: TGTGCCAGCAGAAGCGTCCGGGACAGGGGGCTAGCTGAAGCTTTCTTT
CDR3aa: CASRSVRDRGLAEAFF

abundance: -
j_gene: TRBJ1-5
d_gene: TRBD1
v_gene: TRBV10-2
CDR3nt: TGCGCCAGCAGTTGGGGGGGACAGGGTATTGGATGGGATCAGCCCCAGCATTTT
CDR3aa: CASSWGGQGIGWDQPQHF

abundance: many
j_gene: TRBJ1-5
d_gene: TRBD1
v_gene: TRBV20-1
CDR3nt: TGCAGTGCTAGAGATCCCCTTGGGACAGCGAATCAGCCCCAGCATTTT
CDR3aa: CSARDPLGTANQPQHF

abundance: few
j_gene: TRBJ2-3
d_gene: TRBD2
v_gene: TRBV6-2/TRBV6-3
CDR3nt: TGTGCCAGCAGTAGGTCGGGAGGGCCAGATACGCAGTATTTT
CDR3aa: CASSRSGGPDTQYF

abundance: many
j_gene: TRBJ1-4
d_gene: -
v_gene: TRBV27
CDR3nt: TGTGCCAGCAGCTCCGGACAGCCCGGGTTTGAAAAACTGTTTTTT
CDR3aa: CASSSGQPGFEKLFF

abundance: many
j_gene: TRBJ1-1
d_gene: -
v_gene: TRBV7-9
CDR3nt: TGTGCCAGCAGCTTAAGGATTCTGAACACTGAAGCTTTCTTT
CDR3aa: CASSLRILNTEAFF

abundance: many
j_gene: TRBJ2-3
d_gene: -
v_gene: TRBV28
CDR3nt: TGTGCCAGCAGGGAGAGCACAGATACGCAGTATTTT
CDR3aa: CASRESTDTQYF

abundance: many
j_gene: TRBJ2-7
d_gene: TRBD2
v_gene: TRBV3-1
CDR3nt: TGTGCCAGCAGCCACGAGGGGACTACCTACGAGCAGTACTTC
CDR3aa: CASSHEGTTYEQYF

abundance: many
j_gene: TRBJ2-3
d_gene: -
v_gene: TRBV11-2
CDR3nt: TGTGCCAGCAGCCCTAATCAGCGAGGACGGCAGTATTTT
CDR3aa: CASSPNQRGRQYF

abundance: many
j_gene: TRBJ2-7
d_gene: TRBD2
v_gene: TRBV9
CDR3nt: TGTGCCAGTAGTGTCGGGACTAGCGGGTCCTACGAGCAGTACTTC
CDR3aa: CASSVGTSGSYEQYF